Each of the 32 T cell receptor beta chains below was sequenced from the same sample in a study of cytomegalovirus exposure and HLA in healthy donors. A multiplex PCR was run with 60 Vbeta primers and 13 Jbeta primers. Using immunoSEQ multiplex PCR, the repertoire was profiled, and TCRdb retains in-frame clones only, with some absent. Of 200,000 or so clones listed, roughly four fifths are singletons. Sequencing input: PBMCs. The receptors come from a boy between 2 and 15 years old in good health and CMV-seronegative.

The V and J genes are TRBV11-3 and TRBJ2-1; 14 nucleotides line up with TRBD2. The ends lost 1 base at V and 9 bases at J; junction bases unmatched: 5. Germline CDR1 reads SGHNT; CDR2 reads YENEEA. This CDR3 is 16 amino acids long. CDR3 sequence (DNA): TGTGCCAGCAGCTTAGGGACTAGCGGGGGGCAGGGTGAGCAGTTCTTC. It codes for CASSLGTSGGQGEQFF.

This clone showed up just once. CDR3 loop: CASSHSPGRVVYEQYF. The CDR3 bases are TGTGCCAGCAGCCATTCCCCTGGCAGGGTTGTATACGAGCAGTACTTC. The chain recombines TRBV5-5 with TRBJ2-5; D is possibly TRBD1 (5 bases). The J call may be wrong; the DNA end is better matched by TRBJ2-7. Germline V CDR1 and CDR2: SGHKS, YYEKEE (reference sequence). The CDR3 consists of 16 residues.

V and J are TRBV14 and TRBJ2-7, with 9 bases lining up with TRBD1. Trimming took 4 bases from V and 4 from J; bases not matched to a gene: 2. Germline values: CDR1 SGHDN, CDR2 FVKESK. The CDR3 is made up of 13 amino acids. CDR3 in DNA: TGTGCCAGCAGCCCCGGGACAGGGTACGAGCAGTACTTC. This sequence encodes CASSPGTGYEQYF.

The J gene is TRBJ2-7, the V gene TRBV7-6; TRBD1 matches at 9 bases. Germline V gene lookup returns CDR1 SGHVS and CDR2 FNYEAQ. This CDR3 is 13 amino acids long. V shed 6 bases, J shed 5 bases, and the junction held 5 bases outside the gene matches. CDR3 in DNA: TGTGCCAGCAGTTCGCACAGGGGGCACGAGCAGTACTTC. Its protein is CASSSHRGHEQYF.

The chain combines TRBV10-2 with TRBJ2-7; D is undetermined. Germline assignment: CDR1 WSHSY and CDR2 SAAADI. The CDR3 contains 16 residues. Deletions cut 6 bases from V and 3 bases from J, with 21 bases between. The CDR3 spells CASRNTADPFRYEQYF. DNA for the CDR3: TGCGCCAGCAGAAACACAGCCGACCCATTCCGCTACGAGCAGTACTTC.

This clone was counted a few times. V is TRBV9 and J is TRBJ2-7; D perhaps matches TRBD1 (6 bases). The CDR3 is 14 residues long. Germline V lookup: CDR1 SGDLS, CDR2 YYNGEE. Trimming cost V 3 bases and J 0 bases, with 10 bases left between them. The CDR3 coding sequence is TGTGCCAGCAGCGAGCAGGGGAGCTCCTACGAGCAGTACTTC. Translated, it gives CASSEQGSSYEQYF.

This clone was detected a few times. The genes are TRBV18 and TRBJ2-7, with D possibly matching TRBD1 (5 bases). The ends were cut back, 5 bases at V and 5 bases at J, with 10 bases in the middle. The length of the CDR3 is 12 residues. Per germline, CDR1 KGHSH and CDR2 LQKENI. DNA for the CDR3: TGTGCCAGCTCAAGGGGTGACCACGAGCAGTACTTC. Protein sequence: CASSRGDHEQYF.

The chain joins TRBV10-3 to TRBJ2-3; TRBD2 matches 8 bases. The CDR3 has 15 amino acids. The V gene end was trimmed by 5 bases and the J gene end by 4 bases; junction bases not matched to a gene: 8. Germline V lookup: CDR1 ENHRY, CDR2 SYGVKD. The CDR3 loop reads CAISSPGLGADTQYF. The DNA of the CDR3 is TGTGCCATCAGTAGCCCGGGACTAGGAGCAGATACGCAGTATTTT.

The CDR3: CASSLVGPLMNTEAFF. As DNA, the CDR3 is TGCGCCAGCAGCTTGGTGGGCCCCTTAATGAACACTGAAGCTTTCTTT. The chain couples TRBV5-1 to TRBJ1-1; D remains unclear. Germline V lookup: CDR1 SGHRS, CDR2 YFSETQ. This CDR3 is built from 16 residues. Trimming cost V 0 bases and J 0 bases, with 12 bases left between them.

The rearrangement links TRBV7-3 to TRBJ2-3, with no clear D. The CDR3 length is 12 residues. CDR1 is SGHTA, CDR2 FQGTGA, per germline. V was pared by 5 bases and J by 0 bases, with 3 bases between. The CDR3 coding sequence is TGTGCCAGCAGCCCGAGCACAGATACGCAGTATTTT. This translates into CASSPSTDTQYF.

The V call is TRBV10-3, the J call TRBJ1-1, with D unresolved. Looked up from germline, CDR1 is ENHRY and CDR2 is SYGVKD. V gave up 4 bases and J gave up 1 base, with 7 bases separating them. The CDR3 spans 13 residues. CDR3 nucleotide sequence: TGTGCCATCAGTGGACTGTCGAACACTGAAGCTTTCTTT. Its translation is CAISGLSNTEAFF.

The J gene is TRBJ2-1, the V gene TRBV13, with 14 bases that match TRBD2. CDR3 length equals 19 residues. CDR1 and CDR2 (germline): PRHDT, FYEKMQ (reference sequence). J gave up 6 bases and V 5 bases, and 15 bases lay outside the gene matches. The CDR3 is CASSASRLAGGPGFNEQFF. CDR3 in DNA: TGTGCCAGCAGCGCCTCCCGACTAGCGGGGGGGCCAGGATTCAATGAGCAGTTCTTC.

This CDR3 is CASVTHRGGQPQHF. CDR3 DNA sequence: TGTGCCAGCGTTACTCACAGGGGCGGACAGCCCCAGCATTTT. The gene calls are TRBV27 and TRBJ1-5, with 7 bases lining up with TRBD1. The CDR3 sequence is 14 residues long. Unmatched junction bases numbered 11, after V lost 8 bases and J lost 7 bases. CDR1 is MNHEY, CDR2 SMNVEV, per germline (reference sequence).

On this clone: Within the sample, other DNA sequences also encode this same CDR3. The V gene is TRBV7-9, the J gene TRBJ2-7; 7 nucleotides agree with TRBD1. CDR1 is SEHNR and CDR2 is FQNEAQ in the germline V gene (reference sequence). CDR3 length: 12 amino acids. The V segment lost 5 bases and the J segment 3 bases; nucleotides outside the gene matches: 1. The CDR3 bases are TGTGCCAGCAGCCGACAGGGCTACGAGCAGTACTTC. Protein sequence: CASSRQGYEQYF.

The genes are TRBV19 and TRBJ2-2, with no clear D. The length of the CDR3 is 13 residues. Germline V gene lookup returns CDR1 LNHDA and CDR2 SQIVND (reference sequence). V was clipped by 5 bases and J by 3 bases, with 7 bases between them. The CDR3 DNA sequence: TGTGCCAGTAGTCCCTCCTACACCGGGGAGCTGTTTTTT. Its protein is CASSPSYTGELFF.

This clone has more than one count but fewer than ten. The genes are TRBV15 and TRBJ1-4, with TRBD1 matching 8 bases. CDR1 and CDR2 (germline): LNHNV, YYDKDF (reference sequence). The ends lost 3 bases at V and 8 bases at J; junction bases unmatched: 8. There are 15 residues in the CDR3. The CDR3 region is CATSSRPGTGEKLFF. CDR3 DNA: TGTGCCACCAGCAGCCGCCCCGGGACAGGAGAAAAACTGTTTTTT.

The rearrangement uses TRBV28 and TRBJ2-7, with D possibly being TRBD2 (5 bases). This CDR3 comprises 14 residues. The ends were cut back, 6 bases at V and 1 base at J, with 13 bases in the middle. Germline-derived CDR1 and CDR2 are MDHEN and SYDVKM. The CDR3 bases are TGTGCCAGCAGGTCCCCCCGGGGATCCTACGAGCAGTACTTC. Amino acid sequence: CASRSPRGSYEQYF.

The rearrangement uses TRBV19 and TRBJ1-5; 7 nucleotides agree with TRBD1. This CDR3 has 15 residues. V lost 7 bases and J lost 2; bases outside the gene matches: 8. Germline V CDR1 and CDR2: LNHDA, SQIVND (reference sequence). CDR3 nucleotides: TGTGCCAGTAATGAACAGGGGTACGGCAATCAGCCCCAGCATTTT. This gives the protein CASNEQGYGNQPQHF.

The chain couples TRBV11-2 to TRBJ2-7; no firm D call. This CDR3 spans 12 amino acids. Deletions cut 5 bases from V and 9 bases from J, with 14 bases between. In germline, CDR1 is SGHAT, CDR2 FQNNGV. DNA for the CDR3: TGTGCCAGCAGCATTGAGAATTTCGGGCAGTACTTC. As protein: CASSIENFGQYF.

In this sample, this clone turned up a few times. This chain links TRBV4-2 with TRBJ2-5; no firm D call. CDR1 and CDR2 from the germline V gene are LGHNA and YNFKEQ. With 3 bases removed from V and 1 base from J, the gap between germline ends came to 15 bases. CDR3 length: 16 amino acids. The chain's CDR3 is CASSQWRLPLQETQYF. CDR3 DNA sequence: TGTGCCAGCAGCCAGTGGCGGTTACCCCTCCAAGAGACCCAGTACTTC.

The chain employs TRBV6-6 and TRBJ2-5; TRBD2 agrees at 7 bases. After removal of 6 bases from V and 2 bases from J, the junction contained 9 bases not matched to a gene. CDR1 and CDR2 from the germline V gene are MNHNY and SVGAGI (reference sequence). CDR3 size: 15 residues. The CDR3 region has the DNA TGTGCCAGCAGACTGATGGGCGGGGGTCAAGAGACCCAGTACTTC. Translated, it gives CASRLMGGGQETQYF.

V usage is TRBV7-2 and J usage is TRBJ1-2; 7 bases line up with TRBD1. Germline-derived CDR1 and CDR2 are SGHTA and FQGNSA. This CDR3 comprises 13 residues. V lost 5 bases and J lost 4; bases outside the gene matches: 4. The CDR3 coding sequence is TGTGCCAGCAGCATACAGGGGAGCTATGGCTACACCTTC. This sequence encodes CASSIQGSYGYTF.

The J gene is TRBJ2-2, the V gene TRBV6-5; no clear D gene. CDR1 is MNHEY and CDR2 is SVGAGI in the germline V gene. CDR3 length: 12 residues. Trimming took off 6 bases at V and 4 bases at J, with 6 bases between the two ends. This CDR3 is CASRRVTGELFF. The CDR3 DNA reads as TGTGCCAGCAGACGGGTCACCGGGGAGCTGTTTTTT.

The chain's CDR3 is CASSFPGSEQYF. As DNA, the CDR3 is TGTGCCAGCAGTTTCCCCGGGAGCGAGCAGTACTTC. The chain uses TRBV27 and TRBJ2-7; weak D call: TRBD2 (6 bases). Germline CDR1 is MNHEY and CDR2 is SMNVEV (reference sequence). The CDR3 is 12 residues long. Trimming left V 3 bases short and J 6 bases short, with 9 bases between.

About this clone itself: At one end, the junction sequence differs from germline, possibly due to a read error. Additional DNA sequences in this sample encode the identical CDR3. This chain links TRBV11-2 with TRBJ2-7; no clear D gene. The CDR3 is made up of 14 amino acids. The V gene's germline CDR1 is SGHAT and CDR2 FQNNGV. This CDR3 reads CASSFPAGSYEQYF. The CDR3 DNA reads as TGTGCCAGTAGCTTTCCTGCAGGTTCGTACGAGCAGTACTTC.

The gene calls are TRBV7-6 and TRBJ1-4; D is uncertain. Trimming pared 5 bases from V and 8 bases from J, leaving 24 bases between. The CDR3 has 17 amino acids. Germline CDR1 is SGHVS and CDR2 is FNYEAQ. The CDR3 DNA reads TGTGCCAGCAGCCCCAGGAGCGGAGGGATAGCTTTCGAAAAACTGTTTTTT. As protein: CASSPRSGGIAFEKLFF.

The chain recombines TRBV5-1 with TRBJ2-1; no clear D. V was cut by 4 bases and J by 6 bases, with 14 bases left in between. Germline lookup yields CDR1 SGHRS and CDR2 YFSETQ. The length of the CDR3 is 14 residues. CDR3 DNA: TGCGCCAGCAGCCCGCATTCTAGATCCAATGAGCAGTTCTTC. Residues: CASSPHSRSNEQFF.

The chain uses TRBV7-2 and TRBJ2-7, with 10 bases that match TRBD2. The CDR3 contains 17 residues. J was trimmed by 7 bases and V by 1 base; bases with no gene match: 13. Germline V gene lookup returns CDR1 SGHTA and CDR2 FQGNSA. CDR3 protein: CASSLVFSSGGRREQYF. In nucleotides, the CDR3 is TGTGCCAGCAGCTTAGTATTCTCTAGCGGGGGCCGCAGGGAGCAGTACTTC.

The CDR3 sequence is CASSLGLEQFF. Here the CDR3 DNA reads TGCGCCAGCAGCTTGGGTCTGGAGCAGTTCTTC. The rearrangement joins TRBV5-1 to TRBJ2-1; D gene ambiguous. The V end lost 0 bases, the J end lost 10 bases, and 5 bases lay between the germline ends. CDR1 and CDR2 from the germline V gene are SGHRS and YFSETQ. The CDR3 covers 11 residues. Looking up the rest from reference TRBV5-1 and TRBJ2-1 gives the full variable domain: KAGVTQTPRYLIKTRGQQVTLSCSPISGHRSVSWYQQTPGQGLQFLFEYFSETQRNKGNFPGRFSGRQFSNSRSEMNVSTLELGDSALYLCASSLGLEQFFGPGTRLTVL.

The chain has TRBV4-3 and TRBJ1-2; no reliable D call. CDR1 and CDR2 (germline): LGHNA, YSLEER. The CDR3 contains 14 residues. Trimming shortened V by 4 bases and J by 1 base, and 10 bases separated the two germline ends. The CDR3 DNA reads TGCGCCAGCAGCCCGCAGGCGGGTAACTATGGCTACACCTTC. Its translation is CASSPQAGNYGYTF.

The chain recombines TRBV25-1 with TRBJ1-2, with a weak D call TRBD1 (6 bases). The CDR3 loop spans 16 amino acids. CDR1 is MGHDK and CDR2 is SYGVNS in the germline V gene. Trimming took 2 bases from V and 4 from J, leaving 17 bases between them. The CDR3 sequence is CASSEGQGRGGYGYTF. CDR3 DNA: TGTGCCAGCAGTGAAGGTCAGGGCAGGGGCGGCTATGGCTACACCTTC.

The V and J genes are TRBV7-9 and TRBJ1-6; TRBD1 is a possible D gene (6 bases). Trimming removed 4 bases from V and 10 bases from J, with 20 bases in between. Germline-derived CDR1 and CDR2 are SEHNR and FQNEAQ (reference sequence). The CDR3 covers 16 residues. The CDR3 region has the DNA TGTGCCAGCAGCTCAAGGGGGGGCCGGGGGGAATCACCCCTCCACTTT. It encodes CASSSRGGRGESPLHF.